A selection of T cell receptor beta chains follows, all from one sample in a study of identical twins. Via MiXCR, TCRdb re-called the 5' RACE reads, giving one row per CDR3 protein. Here the sample spans about 530,000 distinct CDR3 sequences, around 20% being singletons. This sample also belongs to another study, concerning yellow fever vaccine responses in identical twins.

Input material: CD4+ T cells sorted from blood. These TCRs come from a woman aged 18-35 years in good health. Both conserved end residues are part of each CDR3. Each record gives: V gene, CDR3 protein.

v_gene: TRBV12-3/TRBV12-4; CDR3aa: CASSGGTALRYF
v_gene: TRBV12-3/TRBV12-4; CDR3aa: CASTPLGQGAADTQYF
v_gene: TRBV2; CDR3aa: CASSRLDRVGGQETQYF
v_gene: TRBV11-2; CDR3aa: CASSQGQGLARNTGELFF
v_gene: TRBV5-1; CDR3aa: CASSPRTGGGKLADTQYF
v_gene: TRBV29-1; CDR3aa: CSVKSDRADTQYF
v_gene: TRBV15; CDR3aa: CATSRATSYYEQYF
v_gene: TRBV5-1; CDR3aa: CASSPPIDTGELFF
v_gene: TRBV20-1; CDR3aa: CSAYGRRTGELFF
v_gene: TRBV5-1; CDR3aa: CASSLDGRVYEQYF
v_gene: TRBV6-1; CDR3aa: CASTDGSNANSPLHF
v_gene: TRBV7-6; CDR3aa: CASSLASYGELFF
v_gene: TRBV5-1; CDR3aa: CASSFNRVTRLAGGSNEQFF
v_gene: TRBV11-2; CDR3aa: CASSLEGYQPQHF
v_gene: TRBV5-1; CDR3aa: CASRLRQGWDSPLHF
v_gene: TRBV5-1; CDR3aa: CASSLEGGSLELFF
v_gene: TRBV20-1; CDR3aa: CSAAPVGGSLNIQYF
v_gene: TRBV11-2; CDR3aa: CASSYGTGSDTQYF
v_gene: TRBV3-1; CDR3aa: CASSQDTGTSTGELFF
v_gene: TRBV20-1; CDR3aa: CSATQETQYF
v_gene: TRBV6-5; CDR3aa: CASSYSSVAVGETQYF
v_gene: TRBV10-3; CDR3aa: CATASGTSGPYEQYF